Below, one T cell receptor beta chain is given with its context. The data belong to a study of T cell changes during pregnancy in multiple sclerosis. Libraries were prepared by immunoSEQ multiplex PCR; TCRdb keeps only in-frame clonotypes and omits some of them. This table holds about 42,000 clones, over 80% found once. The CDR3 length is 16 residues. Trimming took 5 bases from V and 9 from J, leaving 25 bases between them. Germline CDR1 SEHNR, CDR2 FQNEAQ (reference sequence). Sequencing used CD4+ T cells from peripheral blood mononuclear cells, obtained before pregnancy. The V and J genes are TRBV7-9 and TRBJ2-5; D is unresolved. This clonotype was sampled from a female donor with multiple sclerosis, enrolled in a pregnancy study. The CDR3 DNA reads TGTGCCAGCAGCCCCGCAAGCAGCGTCCAAATATGGGCCCAGTACTTC. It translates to CASSPASSVQIWAQYF. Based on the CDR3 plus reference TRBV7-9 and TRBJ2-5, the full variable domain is DTGVSQNPRHKITKRGQNVTFRCDPISEHNRLYWYRQTLGQGPEFLTYFQNEAQLEKSRLLSDRFSAERPKGSFSTLEIQRTEQGDSAMYLCASSPASSVQIWAQYFGPGTRLLVL.